Below are 20 T cell receptor beta chains sequenced from a single sample in a study of blood T cell repertoires in COVID-19. Clones were read by immunoSEQ multiplex PCR, and TCRdb kept only the in-frame ones, dropping some. The repertoire has around 260,000 clones, 80% to 90% of them found once; the top ten carry 2% to 3%. The specimen sequenced was peripheral blood. Receptors were obtained from a woman in her forties or fifties with acute or convalescent COVID-19.

The chain has TRBV6-5 and TRBJ1-1; D not resolved. The ends were cut back, 0 bases at V and 6 bases at J, with 14 bases in the middle. The CDR3 runs 15 residues. Per germline, CDR1 MNHEY and CDR2 SVGAGI. The CDR3 is CASSYSQNFGAEAFF. The CDR3 DNA follows: TGTGCCAGCAGTTACTCGCAGAATTTCGGGGCTGAAGCTTTCTTT.

The chain has TRBV5-8 and TRBJ2-1; TRBD1 is a possible D gene (5 bases). In germline, CDR1 is SGHTS, CDR2 YDEGEE. CDR3 size: 15 residues. V shed 4 bases and J shed 6 bases, with 17 bases lying between them. The CDR3, as DNA: TGTGCCAGCAGCCCTTATCAAGGGGCCTCCAATGAGCAGTTCTTC. It is translated as CASSPYQGASNEQFF. The whole variable domain, filled in from reference TRBV5-8 and TRBJ2-1, reads EAGVTQSPTHLIKTRGQQATLRCSPISGHTSVYWYQQALGLGLQFLLWYDEGEERNRGNFPPRFSGRQFPNYSSELNVNALELEDSALYLCASSPYQGASNEQFFGPGTRLTVL.

The rearrangement links TRBV10-3 to TRBJ1-2; 8 bases map to TRBD1. V lost 4 bases, J lost 0 bases, and 7 bases stayed unmatched. The CDR3 extends over 16 amino acids. CDR1 is ENHRY and CDR2 is SYGVKD in the germline V gene. Here the CDR3 reads CAISAPGQVSNYGYTF. The CDR3 DNA sequence: TGTGCCATCAGTGCACCGGGACAGGTTTCTAACTATGGCTACACCTTC.

The V and J genes are TRBV15 and TRBJ1-6; tentative D call: TRBD1 (5 bases). The CDR3 covers 16 residues. The V end lost 8 bases, the J end lost 0 bases, and 14 bases lay between the germline ends. Germline CDR1 is LNHNV and CDR2 is YYDKDF (reference sequence). This chain's CDR3 is CATGAGIFSYNSPLHF. CDR3 coding DNA: TGTGCCACCGGAGCAGGGATTTTCTCCTATAATTCACCCCTCCACTTT.

The chain joins TRBV2 to TRBJ2-7; 8 bases align to TRBD1. V lost 6 bases and J lost 1; bases outside the gene matches: 5. The germline V gene encodes CDR1 SNHLY and CDR2 FYNNEI. The CDR3 runs to 14 residues. CDR3 loop: CASRVGTGSYEQYF. DNA of the CDR3: TGTGCCAGCAGGGTCGGGACAGGATCCTACGAGCAGTACTTC.

V is TRBV3-1 (or the pseudogene TRBV3-2) and J is TRBJ2-7, with 8 bases that match TRBD1. This CDR3 is built from 14 residues. Germline V lookup: CDR1 LGHDT, CDR2 YNNKEL (reference sequence). V shed 2 bases, J shed 3 bases, and the junction held 3 bases outside the gene matches. The CDR3, as DNA: TGTGCCAGCAGCCAACACGGACAGGGCTACGAGCAGTACTTC. Translated, it gives CASSQHGQGYEQYF.

The chain couples TRBV10-1 to TRBJ2-7; 10 nucleotides match TRBD2. V was pared by 5 bases and J by 6 bases, with 16 bases of the junction left unmatched. The CDR3 covers 17 residues. Germline values: CDR1 WNHNN, CDR2 SYGVQD (reference sequence). For the CDR3, the DNA is TGCGCCAGCAGTCTAGCGGGAGAAGCTCCCAGCGCCCTCGAGCAGTACTTC. Its protein product is CASSLAGEAPSALEQYF.

The V and J genes are TRBV12-3 or TRBV12-4 and TRBJ2-4, with D possibly TRBD1 on 6 matching bases. There are 13 residues in the CDR3. V lost 0 bases, J lost 6 bases, and 6 bases lay in between. The chain's CDR3 is CASSLATGNIQYF. CDR3 DNA: TGTGCCAGCAGTTTAGCGACAGGAAACATTCAGTACTTC.

J is TRBJ1-6 and V is TRBV28, with TRBD1 matching 8 bases. CDR3 size: 16 residues. J lost 10 bases, V lost 5 bases, and 13 bases had no gene match. Germline CDR1 reads MDHEN; CDR2 reads SYDVKM. The CDR3 nucleotides read TGTGCCAGCAGTGCCACGCGACAGGGGTTAGACTCACCCCTCCACTTT. It yields the protein CASSATRQGLDSPLHF.

CDR3: CASSFYRVEQPQHF. As DNA, the CDR3 is TGTGCCAGCAGCTTCTACAGGGTTGAACAGCCCCAGCATTTT. The V and J genes are TRBV11-2 and TRBJ1-5; weak D call: TRBD1 (6 bases). V was trimmed by 3 bases and J by 7 bases, leaving 13 bases between them. CDR3 length equals 14 residues. The germline V gene has CDR1 SGHAT and CDR2 FQNNGV. Full variable domain (missing parts from reference TRBV11-2 and TRBJ1-5): EAGVAQSPRYKIIEKRQSVAFWCNPISGHATLYWYQQILGQGPKLLIQFQNNGVVDDSQLPKDRFSAERLKGVDSTLKIQPAKLEDSAVYLCASSFYRVEQPQHFGDGTRLSIL.

V is TRBV7-9 and J is TRBJ2-1; 8 nucleotides match TRBD2. Losses at the gene ends were 6 bases for V and 2 bases for J; bases not matched to a gene: 6. CDR1 and CDR2 from the germline V gene are SEHNR and FQNEAQ (reference sequence). The CDR3 runs 15 residues. CDR3 sequence: CASRPLAAAYNEQFF. Here the CDR3 DNA reads TGTGCCAGCAGACCACTAGCGGCCGCCTACAATGAGCAGTTCTTC.

This chain links TRBV10-1 with TRBJ1-5; the D gene is possibly TRBD1 (6 bases). Looked up from germline, CDR1 is WNHNN and CDR2 is SYGVQD (reference sequence). Trimming stripped 0 bases from V and 0 bases from J, with 12 bases between. This CDR3 comprises 17 residues. In nucleotides, the CDR3 is TGCGCCAGCAGTGAGTCGAGGGACACACATAGCAATCAGCCCCAGCATTTT. This codes for CASSESRDTHSNQPQHF.

This chain links TRBV7-3 with TRBJ1-1; D not resolved. CDR3 size: 16 residues. Germline lookup yields CDR1 SGHTA and CDR2 FQGTGA. Trimming shortened V by 0 bases and J by 3 bases, and 14 bases separated the two germline ends. CDR3: CASSLTSPWRDTEAFF. CDR3 DNA sequence: TGTGCCAGCAGCTTAACGTCACCCTGGAGGGACACTGAAGCTTTCTTT.

The chain uses TRBV7-3 and TRBJ1-2; the match to TRBD1 covers 7 bases. Trimming took 11 bases from V and 3 from J; bases not matched to a gene: 12. Germline V gene sequence: CDR1 SGHTA, CDR2 FQGTGA. This CDR3 spans 14 amino acids. This chain's CDR3 is CASSTGQIYYGYTF. The CDR3 DNA follows: TGTGCCTCCTCGACAGGGCAAATCTACTATGGCTACACCTTC.

The chain carries TRBV9 and TRBJ1-1; D not certain. Germline CDR1 SGDLS, CDR2 YYNGEE. This CDR3 is built from 15 residues. Trimming stripped 4 bases from V and 0 bases from J, with 13 bases between. CDR3 coding DNA: TGTGCCAGCAGCCCCCGTGGAGGAATGAACACTGAAGCTTTCTTT. Its protein product is CASSPRGGMNTEAFF.

The V gene is TRBV6-5, the J gene TRBJ1-5; weak D call: TRBD1 (5 bases). The CDR3 spans 14 residues. Germline V lookup: CDR1 MNHEY, CDR2 SVGAGI. V dropped 6 bases and J dropped 0 bases, with 9 bases sitting between them. CDR3 amino acids: CASRTAFSNQPQHF. CDR3 bases: TGTGCCAGCAGGACAGCTTTTAGCAATCAGCCCCAGCATTTT.

V is TRBV27 and J is TRBJ2-1; D is possibly TRBD2 (6 bases). Germline V lookup: CDR1 MNHEY, CDR2 SMNVEV (reference sequence). This CDR3 contains 13 residues. Between the trimmed V and J ends, which lost 0 bases and 10 bases, there was a span of 10 bases. CDR3 in DNA: TGTGCCAGCAGTTTATCGCGGGGAGAAGAGCAGTTCTTC. Its protein is CASSLSRGEEQFF.

The chain recombines TRBV4-3 with TRBJ2-7; D is possibly TRBD2 (6 bases). Trimming stripped 3 bases from V and 1 base from J, with 13 bases between. The CDR3 is 15 residues long. Looked up from germline, CDR1 is LGHNA and CDR2 is YSLEER. The CDR3, as DNA: TGCGCCAGCAGCCAGCAAGCGGGCAGTTCCTACGAGCAGTACTTC. As protein: CASSQQAGSSYEQYF.

This chain uses TRBV7-3 with TRBJ2-3; D is possibly TRBD2 (5 bases). The CDR3 has 16 amino acids. V lost 0 bases, J lost 2 bases, and 12 bases lay in between. Germline assignment: CDR1 SGHTA and CDR2 FQGTGA. The CDR3 loop is CASSLTKGANTDTQYF. CDR3 sequence (DNA): TGTGCCAGCAGCTTAACTAAGGGAGCCAACACAGATACGCAGTATTTT.

J is TRBJ2-7 and V is TRBV18, with TRBD2 identical over 11 bases. Losses at the gene ends were 4 bases for V and 3 bases for J; bases not matched to a gene: 11. The CDR3 covers 17 residues. The V gene's germline CDR1 is KGHSH and CDR2 LQKENI. The CDR3 region is CASSRGLAGGSLYEQYF. CDR3 DNA: TGTGCCAGCTCACGGGGATTAGCGGGAGGGTCCCTCTACGAGCAGTACTTC.